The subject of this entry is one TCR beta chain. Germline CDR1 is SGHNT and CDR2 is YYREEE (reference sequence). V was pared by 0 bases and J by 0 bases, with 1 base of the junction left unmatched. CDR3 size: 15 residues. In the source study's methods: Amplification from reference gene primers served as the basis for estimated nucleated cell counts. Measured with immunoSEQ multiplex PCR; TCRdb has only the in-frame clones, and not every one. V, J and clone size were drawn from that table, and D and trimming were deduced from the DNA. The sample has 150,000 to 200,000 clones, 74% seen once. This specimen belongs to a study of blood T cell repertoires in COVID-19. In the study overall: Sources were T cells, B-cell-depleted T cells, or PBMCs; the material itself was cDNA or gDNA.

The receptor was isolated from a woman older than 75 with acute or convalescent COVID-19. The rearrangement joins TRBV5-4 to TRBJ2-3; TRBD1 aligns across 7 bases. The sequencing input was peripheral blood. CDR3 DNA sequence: TGTGCCAGCAGCTTGGTACAGGGGAGCACAGATACGCAGTATTTT. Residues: CASSLVQGSTDTQYF.